This T cell receptor beta chain stems from a study of blood T cell repertoires in COVID-19. Across the study: Researchers got acute and convalescent COVID-19 samples from the United States, Italy and Spain. PBMCs, B-cell-depleted T cells, or T cells provided the cDNA or gDNA that made up the material.

A note on this clone: Other DNA variants within this sample encode the same CDR3.

The CDR3 is 12 amino acids. The germline CDR1 and CDR2 sequences are MNHEY and SVGEGT. The germline V and J ends were trimmed by 5 bases and 3 bases, with 8 bases remaining between them. Data came from immunoSEQ multiplex PCR; TCRdb stores just in-frame clones and leaves some out. The table records 250,000 or so clones, about 90% of them present only once. Enrollees, about 18 to 89 years old, lived in approximately 25 US areas. The sequenced sample consisted of PBMCs or T cells enriched from blood (not recorded which). This TCR was recovered from a woman in her twenties or thirties with acute COVID-19. The J gene is TRBJ2-7, the V gene TRBV6-2 or TRBV6-3; TRBD1 is a possible D gene (6 bases). The CDR3 nucleotides read TGTGCCAGCAGTCCAGGGGACTACGAGCAGTACTTC. Amino acid sequence: CASSPGDYEQYF.